The 19 T cell receptor beta chains below were found in one sample sequenced in a study of blood T cell repertoires in COVID-19. TCRdb's table, derived via immunoSEQ multiplex PCR, lists solely in-frame clones and lacks some. The sample lists about 220,000 clones; 70% to 85% were seen once. Sequenced sample: PBMCs or T cells enriched from blood (not recorded which). The origin of the receptors is a man aged 40-49 years who had recovered from COVID-19.

This clone was seen a few times. The V and J genes are TRBV27 and TRBJ1-1, with 7 bases fitting TRBD1. CDR1 is MNHEY, CDR2 SMNVEV, per germline (reference sequence). Trimming removed 5 bases from V and 5 bases from J; junction bases left unmatched: 11. The length of the CDR3 is 15 residues. The CDR3 sequence is CASSPPAGGGTEAFF. CDR3 bases: TGTGCCAGCAGTCCCCCGGCAGGGGGAGGTACTGAAGCTTTCTTT.

The chain links TRBV24-1 to TRBJ1-1; 9 bases are a match to TRBD1. The trim removed 2 bases at V and 4 bases at J, leaving 4 bases unmatched. In germline, CDR1 is KGHDR, CDR2 SFDVKD. The CDR3 has 15 residues. The CDR3 DNA is TGTGCCACCAGTGATTCGAAGACAGGGGGCACTGAAGCTTTCTTT. Translation: CATSDSKTGGTEAFF.

The chain has TRBV5-1 and TRBJ1-2; D remains ambiguous. The CDR3 has 14 amino acids. Germline V gives CDR1 SGHRS, CDR2 YFSETQ. Trimming shortened V by 4 bases and J by 1 base, and 11 bases separated the two germline ends. This CDR3 is CASSMSASNYGYTF. Here the CDR3 DNA reads TGCGCCAGCAGCATGTCAGCGAGTAACTATGGCTACACCTTC.

This clone has just a few counts. The rearrangement joins TRBV10-3 to TRBJ1-2, with a tentative D call TRBD1 (5 bases). CDR1 and CDR2 (germline): ENHRY, SYGVKD. The V and J ends lost 6 bases and 6 bases respectively, with 11 bases between them. This CDR3 comprises 12 residues. The CDR3 region has the DNA TGTGCCATCAGCCCAGGGCAACATGGCTACACCTTC. Encoded protein: CAISPGQHGYTF.

V is TRBV7-9 and J is TRBJ1-2; 8 positions match TRBD1. V shed 8 bases, J shed 8 bases, and the junction held 25 bases outside the gene matches. The germline CDR1 and CDR2 sequences are SEHNR and FQNEAQ (reference sequence). This CDR3 contains 18 residues. CDR3 region: CASGSPHLAGQDPRGYTF. The DNA of the CDR3 is TGTGCCAGCGGTTCCCCCCACCTGGCGGGACAGGACCCTAGGGGCTACACCTTC.

V usage is TRBV29-1 and J usage is TRBJ2-7, with no clear D. Trimming cost V 6 bases and J 0 bases, with 15 bases left between them. The CDR3 is 14 amino acids. The germline V gene has CDR1 SQVTM and CDR2 ANQGSEA. The CDR3 nucleotides read TGCAGCGTCACGACCCCGTACAGCTCCTACGAGCAGTACTTC. Protein: CSVTTPYSSYEQYF.

The V call is TRBV7-3, the J call TRBJ2-2; D is ambiguous. The germline V gene encodes CDR1 SGHTA and CDR2 FQGTGA. This CDR3 region has 13 residues. V lost 6 bases and J 5 bases, leaving 10 bases between the germline ends. CDR3 in DNA: TGTGCCAGCAGTCGGGTTGGAACCGGGGAGCTGTTTTTT. It codes for CASSRVGTGELFF.

The V gene is TRBV6-5, the J gene TRBJ1-4; D remains ambiguous. With 8 bases removed from V and 8 bases from J, the gap between germline ends came to 15 bases. The germline V gene encodes CDR1 MNHEY and CDR2 SVGAGI. The CDR3 contains 13 residues. The CDR3 coding sequence is TGTGCCAGCGACGGTACAGTCGGAGAAAAACTGTTTTTT. Residues: CASDGTVGEKLFF.

This chain connects TRBV19 to TRBJ2-1; D gene ambiguous. The V and J ends lost 6 bases and 10 bases respectively, with 13 bases between them. Germline CDR1 is LNHDA and CDR2 is SQIVND (reference sequence). The length of the CDR3 is 12 residues. This CDR3 is CASSHGAWEQFF. The DNA for the CDR3 is TGTGCCAGTAGCCACGGAGCTTGGGAGCAGTTCTTC. The full variable domain, completed using reference TRBV19 and TRBJ2-1, is DGGITQSPKYLFRKEGQNVTLSCEQNLNHDAMYWYRQDPGQGLRLIYYSQIVNDFQKGDIAEGYSVSREKKESFPLTVTSAQKNPTAFYLCASSHGAWEQFFGPGTRLTVL.

In the case of this clone: Other DNA sequences in the same sample also yield this CDR3. The chain employs TRBV5-1 and TRBJ1-6; 9 nucleotides line up with TRBD1. CDR3 length: 15 amino acids. Germline loops: CDR1 SGHRS, CDR2 YFSETQ. V lost 0 bases to trimming and J lost 9 bases; unmatched junction nucleotides: 4. The chain's CDR3 is CASSLGGTGRSPLHF. DNA of the CDR3: TGCGCCAGCAGCTTGGGGGGGACAGGGCGTTCACCCCTCCACTTT.

J is TRBJ2-7 and V is TRBV7-8; 8 nucleotides align to TRBD2. The germline V gene has CDR1 SGHVS and CDR2 FQNEAQ. Trimming took 3 bases from V and 3 from J; bases not matched to a gene: 13. The CDR3 contains 17 residues. Here the CDR3 reads CASSLGGDGRAHYEQYF. The CDR3 DNA is TGTGCCAGCAGCTTGGGGGGCGACGGGAGGGCCCACTACGAGCAGTACTTC.

The rearrangement links TRBV30 to TRBJ1-6, with D perhaps matching TRBD1 (5 bases). The length of the CDR3 is 15 residues. The germline V and J ends were trimmed by 0 bases and 10 bases, with 16 bases remaining between them. Germline CDR1 GTSNPN, CDR2 SVGIG (reference sequence). The CDR3 nucleotides read TGTGCCTGGAGTGTACCTCGGGCAGGGAACTCACCCCTCCACTTT. Translated, it gives CAWSVPRAGNSPLHF.

V usage is TRBV5-4 and J usage is TRBJ1-1; TRBD1 agrees at 7 bases. The V gene's germline CDR1 is SGHNT and CDR2 YYREEE (reference sequence). The CDR3 sequence is 15 residues long. Unmatched junction bases numbered 7, after V lost 1 base and J lost 4 bases. The CDR3 DNA reads TGTGCCAGCAGCTTGCGGAGGGGGCCTGCCACTGAAGCTTTCTTT. Translation: CASSLRRGPATEAFF.

This clone has only one observation. The gene calls are TRBV7-9 and TRBJ1-1; unclear D gene. CDR3 length: 13 amino acids. V lost 0 bases and J lost 3, with 5 bases in between. Germline values: CDR1 SEHNR, CDR2 FQNEAQ (reference sequence). CDR3 loop: CASSLAEDTEAFF. DNA of the CDR3: TGTGCCAGCAGCTTAGCCGAGGACACTGAAGCTTTCTTT.

CDR3 residues: CSASVRSTSTDTQYF. CDR3 coding DNA: TGCAGTGCTAGTGTCCGGTCGACTAGCACAGATACGCAGTATTTT. The chain recombines TRBV20-1 with TRBJ2-3; D unclear. CDR1 and CDR2 from the germline V gene are DFQATT and SNEGSKA (reference sequence). V lost 3 bases to trimming and J lost 0 bases, with 13 bases between them. The CDR3 has 15 residues.

The rearrangement joins TRBV5-1 to TRBJ1-5; 9 nucleotides match TRBD1. Unmatched junction bases numbered 10, after V lost 3 bases and J lost 0 bases. Germline V lookup: CDR1 SGHRS, CDR2 YFSETQ. There are 18 residues in the CDR3. The DNA of the CDR3 is TGCGCCAGCAGCTCTGACAGGGGGTCCTTGTATAGCAATCAGCCCCAGCATTTT. As protein: CASSSDRGSLYSNQPQHF.

This clone was observed once. The V and J genes are TRBV7-9 and TRBJ1-1, with TRBD1 matching over 9 bases. Germline CDR1 and CDR2: SEHNR and FQNEAQ (reference sequence). The J segment lost 6 bases and the V segment lost 2 bases, leaving 4 bases of the junction unmatched. This CDR3 contains 14 residues. The CDR3 DNA is TGTGCCAGCAGCTTAAGGGACAGGGTCCCTGAAGCTTTCTTT. Residues: CASSLRDRVPEAFF.

The chain joins TRBV5-1 to TRBJ2-5, with a weak D call TRBD2 (6 bases). V was cut by 2 bases and J by 4 bases, with 9 bases left in between. This CDR3 contains 13 residues. Germline V CDR1 and CDR2: SGHRS, YFSETQ. The CDR3 bases are TGCGCCAGCAGCTTCGGGAGCCGAGAGACCCAGTACTTC. Protein: CASSFGSRETQYF.

This clone occurred once. This chain uses TRBV4-1 with TRBJ2-5; perhaps TRBD1 as D (5 bases). Trimming cost V 2 bases and J 2 bases, with 15 bases left between them. The V gene's germline CDR1 is MGHRA and CDR2 YSYEKL. The CDR3 runs to 16 residues. This chain's CDR3 is CASSQTGRARQETQYF. DNA for the CDR3: TGCGCCAGCAGCCAAACGGGCAGGGCCAGGCAAGAGACCCAGTACTTC.